The 30 T cell receptor beta chains in this list originate from one sample, sequenced in a study of T-cell memory formation after mild COVID-19. Via MiXCR, TCRdb re-called the 5' RACE reads, giving one row per CDR3 protein. The sample carries more than 400,000 distinct CDR3 sequences, around a sixth recorded once. The sequenced material came from PBMCs or a T cell subset sorted from them (not recorded which). These receptors were obtained from an adult woman who had mild COVID-19 (a few samples of this study predate the infection). Cell type and time point are not known.

The CDR3 coding sequence is TGCAGCGTCCGTTCGGGGGGGAATGAGCAGTTCTTC. This gives the protein CSVRSGGNEQFF. This chain joins TRBV29-1 and TRBJ2-1, with 8 bases lining up with TRBD2. V shed 6 bases and J 7 bases; nucleotides not matched to a gene: 5. CDR3 length: 12 amino acids. Germline-derived CDR1 and CDR2 are SQVTM and ANQGSEA.

This clonotype was counted between two and nine times. The chain links TRBV12-3 or TRBV12-4 to TRBJ1-1; maybe TRBD1 (5 bases). The CDR3 runs 14 residues. The V end was cut by 6 bases, the J end by 3 bases, with 14 bases between. Written as DNA, the CDR3 is TGTGCCAGCAGGCCGACCGGGACCTACACTGAAGCTTTCTTT. Encoded protein: CASRPTGTYTEAFF.

The J gene is TRBJ2-7, the V gene TRBV29-1; D may be TRBD2 (6 bases). Trimming took off 7 bases at V and 0 bases at J, with 16 bases between the two ends. The V gene's germline CDR1 is SQVTM and CDR2 ANQGSEA. CDR3 length: 14 amino acids. This CDR3 is CSAGERAASYEQYF. CDR3 DNA sequence: TGCAGCGCTGGGGAGCGGGCGGCCTCCTACGAGCAGTACTTC.

Many counts were recorded for this clonotype. This chain joins TRBV6-6 and TRBJ2-1; 8 bases line up with TRBD2. This CDR3 region has 15 residues. The V gene's germline CDR1 is MNHNY and CDR2 SVGAGI (reference sequence). Trimming at V came to 0 bases and at J to 4 bases, leaving 2 bases not matched to a gene. The CDR3 region is CASSYSSGAYNEQFF. The DNA for the CDR3 is TGTGCCAGCAGTTACTCTAGCGGGGCTTACAATGAGCAGTTCTTC.

The sample holds a few counts of this clonotype. This rearrangement joins TRBV4-3 to TRBJ2-1, with D possibly being TRBD1 or TRBD2 (5 bases each). V shed 2 bases and J shed 1 base, with 15 bases lying between them. Per the germline V gene, CDR1 is LGHNA and CDR2 is YSLEER. The CDR3 sequence is 17 residues long. The CDR3 coding sequence is TGCGCCAGCAGCCAAAGTGGTGGGGGTGGGTCCTACAATGAGCAGTTCTTC. Translating it yields CASSQSGGGGSYNEQFF.

This clonotype was seen a few times. The rearrangement joins TRBV7-3 to TRBJ2-3; no clear D. CDR1 and CDR2 (germline): SGHTA, FQGTGA. Trimming left V 5 bases short and J 6 bases short, with 9 bases between. This CDR3 contains 12 residues. The CDR3 is CASSRERDTQYF. The CDR3 DNA reads TGTGCCAGCAGCCGAGAAAGGGATACGCAGTATTTT.

This clonotype was counted between two and nine times. The V call is TRBV13, the J call TRBJ1-5; TRBD1 matches 7 bases. The germline gives CDR1 PRHDT, CDR2 FYEKMQ (reference sequence). Germline trimming cut 5 bases from V and 5 bases from J; bases unmatched to any gene: 9. The CDR3 is 15 residues long. The CDR3 loop reads CASSQGRGGDQPQHF. CDR3 sequence (DNA): TGTGCCAGCAGCCAGGGACGAGGGGGCGATCAGCCCCAGCATTTT.

This clonotype came up once. The chain employs TRBV7-7 and TRBJ2-2; tentatively, D is TRBD1 (6 bases). This CDR3 spans 15 amino acids. In germline, CDR1 is SSHAT, CDR2 FNYEAQ (reference sequence). With 6 bases removed from V and 5 bases from J, the gap between germline ends came to 16 bases. Here the CDR3 reads CASSSGTPRTGELFF. The CDR3 nucleotides read TGTGCCAGCAGTTCCGGGACACCTAGAACCGGGGAGCTGTTTTTT.

This clonotype has just a few counts. The V and J genes are TRBV7-2 and TRBJ2-7, with 9 bases that match TRBD2. Germline values: CDR1 SGHTA, CDR2 FQGNSA. The CDR3 is made up of 13 amino acids. V lost 4 bases, J lost 2 bases, and 0 bases stayed unmatched. The CDR3 sequence is CASSSSGTYEQYF. As DNA, the CDR3 is TGTGCCAGCAGCTCTAGCGGGACCTACGAGCAGTACTTC.

The CDR3 nucleotides are TGTGCCAGCAGCGTAGTAGAGTTGAACACTGAAGCTTTCTTT. This gives the protein CASSVVELNTEAFF. This sequence joins TRBV9 and TRBJ1-1; D is ambiguous. The CDR3 runs to 14 residues. Between the trimmed V and J ends, which lost 0 bases and 0 bases, there was a span of 6 bases. Germline V gives CDR1 SGDLS, CDR2 YYNGEE.

Written as DNA, the CDR3 is TGTGCCAGCAGCGGGACTAGCGGGAGGCCCTTAGGGGAGACCCAGTACTTC. It codes for CASSGTSGRPLGETQYF. This chain links TRBV7-2 with TRBJ2-5, with 15 bases matching TRBD2. CDR3 length equals 17 residues. Germline CDR1 and CDR2: SGHTA and FQGNSA. V lost 5 bases, J lost 5 bases, and 9 bases stayed unmatched.

The chain employs TRBV5-1 and TRBJ2-3; D might be TRBD2 (6 bases). Germline V gene sequence: CDR1 SGHRS, CDR2 YFSETQ. The germline V and J ends were trimmed by 0 bases and 4 bases, with 15 bases remaining between them. This CDR3 is built from 16 residues. CDR3 DNA: TGCGCCAGCAGCTTGGGACGCGGGGTTAGCCCAGATACGCAGTATTTT. Residues: CASSLGRGVSPDTQYF.

This chain links TRBV6-6 with TRBJ2-3; 7 bases agree with TRBD2. The CDR3 runs 15 residues. The germline CDR1 and CDR2 sequences are MNHNY and SVGAGI (reference sequence). V shed 6 bases, J shed 0 bases, and the junction held 6 bases outside the gene matches. CDR3 amino acids: CASREAGTSTDTQYF. The CDR3 region has the DNA TGTGCCAGCAGAGAAGCGGGGACCAGCACAGATACGCAGTATTTT.

This clonotype was found a few times. The V gene is TRBV20-1, the J gene TRBJ2-3; 10 nucleotides match TRBD2. The germline V gene encodes CDR1 DFQATT and CDR2 SNEGSKA (reference sequence). The CDR3 totals 15 residues. V lost 0 bases and J lost 7; bases outside the gene matches: 7. The DNA of the CDR3 is TGCAGTGCTAGAGATTTGGGACTAGCGATTTATACGCAGTATTTT. Translated: CSARDLGLAIYTQYF.

This clonotype was observed a few times. As DNA, the CDR3 is TGTGCCAGTAGTTCTCGGGGACCCAGGGGGCGTGATGAGCAGTTCTTC. Translated, it gives CASSSRGPRGRDEQFF. This sequence joins TRBV19 and TRBJ2-1; 8 nucleotides line up with TRBD1. After removal of 5 bases from V and 8 bases from J, the junction contained 14 bases not matched to a gene. CDR3 size: 16 residues. Germline V gene sequence: CDR1 LNHDA, CDR2 SQIVND (reference sequence).

The rearrangement joins TRBV3-1 to TRBJ2-7; 7 bases map to TRBD1. CDR1 is LGHDT, CDR2 YNNKEL, per germline (reference sequence). This CDR3 comprises 15 residues. Trimming removed 1 base from V and 4 bases from J; junction bases left unmatched: 7. The CDR3 spells CASSQVPDREYEQYF. The CDR3 DNA reads TGTGCCAGCAGCCAAGTCCCAGACAGGGAGTACGAGCAGTACTTC.

This CDR3 is CASRGDSQGEKLFF. For the CDR3, the DNA is TGTGCCAGCAGGGGGGACAGCCAAGGTGAAAAACTGTTTTTT. The genes are TRBV12-3 or TRBV12-4 and TRBJ1-4; TRBD1 matches 7 bases. The CDR3 spans 14 residues. V lost 6 bases, J lost 7 bases, and 8 bases stayed unmatched.

This clonotype appeared a few times. The CDR3 DNA reads TGTGCCAGCAGCCGATCGACGGGACCCAATGAGCAGTTCTTC. This codes for CASSRSTGPNEQFF. The chain uses TRBV12-3 or TRBV12-4 and TRBJ2-1, with D perhaps matching TRBD1 or TRBD2 (5 bases each). This CDR3 spans 14 amino acids. Trimming pared 6 bases from V and 6 bases from J, leaving 15 bases between.

J is TRBJ2-3 and V is TRBV7-9; D unclear. CDR3 size: 17 residues. The V gene's germline CDR1 is SEHNR and CDR2 FQNEAQ (reference sequence). Between the trimmed V and J ends, which lost 5 bases and 0 bases, there was a span of 18 bases. CDR3 nucleotide sequence: TGTGCCAGCAGCGATACCCGAGACTGGAAAAGCACAGATACGCAGTATTTT. It is translated as CASSDTRDWKSTDTQYF.

The chain combines TRBV12-3 or TRBV12-4 with TRBJ1-4; 9 bases line up with TRBD1. This CDR3 has 18 amino acids. Trimming removed 1 base from V and 8 bases from J; junction bases left unmatched: 14. The CDR3 nucleotides read TGTGCCAGCAGTTTAGGGGACAGGGCTTCTCCACTGGGGGAAAAACTGTTTTTT. Translation gives CASSLGDRASPLGEKLFF.

In the case of this clonotype: At one boundary the junction diverges from the germline segment, which might be a read error. V usage is TRBV12-3 or TRBV12-4 and J usage is TRBJ1-6; a weak D match, TRBD1 (6 bases). This CDR3 is 15 amino acids long. The CDR3: CARSLQGHGNSPLHF. CDR3 nucleotides: TGTGCCAGAAGTTTACAGGGACATGGGAATTCACCCCTCCACTTT.

This clonotype was recorded at least ten times. V usage is TRBV5-1 and J usage is TRBJ1-1; D not resolved. This CDR3 spans 14 amino acids. CDR1 and CDR2 (germline): SGHRS, YFSETQ. V lost 0 bases and J 2 bases, leaving 8 bases between the germline ends. CDR3 in DNA: TGCGCCAGCAGCTTGGGGCCTCTTAACACTGAAGCTTTCTTT. Its protein product is CASSLGPLNTEAFF.

This clonotype came up a few times. The chain links TRBV28 to TRBJ2-7; D perhaps matches TRBD1 (6 bases). CDR1 is MDHEN, CDR2 SYDVKM, per germline. Trimming left V 6 bases short and J 3 bases short, with 12 bases between. CDR3 length: 13 amino acids. The chain's CDR3 is CASRRTELYEQYF. In DNA form, the CDR3 reads TGTGCCAGCAGGCGGACAGAACTCTACGAGCAGTACTTC.

The chain has TRBV20-1 and TRBJ2-1, with a possible D match to TRBD2 (6 bases). In germline, CDR1 is DFQATT, CDR2 SNEGSKA (reference sequence). The germline V and J ends were trimmed by 0 bases and 5 bases, with 14 bases remaining between them. This CDR3 is 15 amino acids long. CDR3 nucleotide sequence: TGCAGTGCTAGAGATATGCGGGACTCGGACAATGAGCAGTTCTTC. Translated: CSARDMRDSDNEQFF.

This clonotype has more than one count but fewer than ten. V and J are TRBV24-1 and TRBJ2-5; 7 nucleotides align to TRBD2. This CDR3 has 14 residues. Germline V CDR1 and CDR2: KGHDR, SFDVKD. The ends lost 3 bases at V and 5 bases at J; junction bases unmatched: 5. CDR3 sequence reads: CATSDLADPETQYF. The CDR3 nucleotides are TGTGCCACCAGTGATCTAGCGGATCCGGAGACCCAGTACTTC.

V and J are TRBV3-1 and TRBJ1-1; D is uncertain. Germline lookup yields CDR1 LGHDT and CDR2 YNNKEL (reference sequence). The V gene lost 0 bases and the J gene lost 12 bases, with 14 bases spanning the gap. The CDR3 loop spans 13 amino acids. The CDR3 region has the DNA TGTGCCAGCAGCCAAGATAGAGTGCGGGAACCTTTCTTT. Protein product: CASSQDRVREPFF.

V is TRBV11-2 and J is TRBJ2-1; TRBD2 agrees at 13 bases. The germline V gene has CDR1 SGHAT and CDR2 FQNNGV. The CDR3 is 15 residues long. J was trimmed by 9 bases and V by 3 bases; bases with no gene match: 5. The CDR3, as DNA: TGTGCCAGCAGCTTCGGGACTAGCGGGATAGGTGAGCAGTTCTTC. This gives the protein CASSFGTSGIGEQFF.

This clonotype was picked up a small number of times. The rearrangement uses TRBV20-1 and TRBJ2-4; tentatively, D is TRBD2 (6 bases). V lost 6 bases to trimming and J lost 9 bases, with 27 bases between them. This CDR3 is built from 16 residues. Per germline, CDR1 DFQATT and CDR2 SNEGSKA (reference sequence). The CDR3 region is CSATSLREALGGIQYF. In nucleotides, the CDR3 is TGCAGTGCAACTAGCCTACGCGAGGCTTTAGGTGGCATTCAGTACTTC.

This clonotype was seen more than once but under ten times. V and J are TRBV15 and TRBJ1-4, with D unclear. Germline assignment: CDR1 LNHNV and CDR2 YYDKDF (reference sequence). The V end was cut by 0 bases, the J end by 0 bases, with 5 bases between. The CDR3 extends over 15 amino acids. In nucleotides, the CDR3 is TGTGCCACCAGCAGAGATTTAGCAACTAATGAAAAACTGTTTTTT. This encodes CATSRDLATNEKLFF.

In this sample, this clonotype turned up a few times. The CDR3 sequence is CASSFFVGVGGTDTQYF. The CDR3 DNA reads TGTGCCAGCAGCTTTTTTGTCGGGGTTGGAGGCACAGATACGCAGTATTTT. This chain connects TRBV7-9 to TRBJ2-3; tentative D call: TRBD2 (5 bases). Germline lookup yields CDR1 SEHNR and CDR2 FQNEAQ (reference sequence). This CDR3 is 17 amino acids long. Trimming took 3 bases from V and 1 from J, leaving 17 bases between them.